Presented here are 16 T cell receptor beta chains from one specimen sequenced in a study of siplizumab effects on memory and regulatory T cells. Using immunoSEQ multiplex PCR, the repertoire was profiled, and TCRdb retains in-frame clones only, with some absent. The sample includes roughly 69,000 clones, roughly 83% seen only once; the top ten take around 3.8%. The sequenced material came from memory CD4+ T cells sorted from blood. All receptors derive from a human donor in good health.

The chain is built from TRBV11-2 and TRBJ1-4; 9 bases map to TRBD1. The CDR3 has 14 amino acids. Germline V gives CDR1 SGHAT, CDR2 FQNNGV. J gave up 7 bases and V 1 base, and 1 base lay outside the gene matches. CDR3 region: CASSLGQGVEKLFF. In nucleotides, the CDR3 is TGTGCCAGCAGCTTAGGACAGGGGGTTGAAAAACTGTTTTTT.

The chain carries TRBV6-1 and TRBJ1-1; 8 positions agree with TRBD1. CDR1 is MNHNS and CDR2 is SASEGT in the germline V gene. The V segment lost 5 bases and the J segment 5 bases; nucleotides outside the gene matches: 4. The CDR3 contains 13 residues. The CDR3 sequence: CASSPRGRTEAFF. As DNA, the CDR3 is TGTGCCAGCAGTCCCAGGGGGCGGACTGAAGCTTTCTTT.

This clone was seen more than once but under ten times. The V call is TRBV2, the J call TRBJ1-1, with 7 bases aligning to TRBD1. The CDR3 is made up of 15 amino acids. CDR1 and CDR2 (germline): SNHLY, FYNNEI. The J segment lost 5 bases and the V segment lost 4 bases, leaving 10 bases of the junction unmatched. CDR3 loop: CASSVEQGSFTEAFF. The CDR3 region has the DNA TGTGCCAGCAGTGTAGAACAGGGGTCGTTTACTGAAGCTTTCTTT.

The chain couples TRBV6-6 to TRBJ2-3, with D maybe TRBD2 (7 bases). Germline V CDR1 and CDR2: MNHNY, SVGAGI (reference sequence). The CDR3 totals 16 residues. The ends were cut back, 0 bases at V and 4 bases at J, with 14 bases in the middle. The chain's CDR3 is CASSYSGGQRADTQYF. The CDR3 nucleotides are TGTGCCAGCAGTTACTCCGGGGGGCAGAGGGCAGATACGCAGTATTTT.

This chain joins TRBV18 and TRBJ1-5; D is ambiguous. Trimming removed 5 bases from V and 2 bases from J, with 16 bases in between. The CDR3 contains 16 residues. CDR1 is KGHSH and CDR2 is LQKENI in the germline V gene. The CDR3 here is CASSDSRALGNQPQHF. DNA of the CDR3: TGTGCCAGCTCAGATTCCCGGGCCTTGGGCAATCAGCCCCAGCATTTT.

This chain connects TRBV19 to TRBJ1-4; D is uncertain. Trimming took 1 base from V and 8 from J, leaving 8 bases between them. The CDR3 contains 13 residues. Per the germline V gene, CDR1 is LNHDA and CDR2 is SQIVND (reference sequence). CDR3 in DNA: TGTGCCAGTAGTATAGGGAGGAGAGAAAAACTGTTTTTT. Its translation is CASSIGRREKLFF.

The gene calls are TRBV7-6 and TRBJ2-2; D possibly uses TRBD1 or TRBD2 (5 bases each). V was shortened by 5 bases and J by 2 bases, with 15 bases between the two germline ends. Germline lookup yields CDR1 SGHVS and CDR2 FNYEAQ. The CDR3 is made up of 16 amino acids. The DNA for the CDR3 is TGTGCCAGCAGCCCGTTCGGGACCTTAAACACCGGGGAGCTGTTTTTT. Amino acid sequence: CASSPFGTLNTGELFF.

The chain is built from TRBV6-1 and TRBJ1-6; TRBD1 matches at 8 bases. The CDR3 consists of 15 residues. V was pared by 4 bases and J by 10 bases, with 9 bases of the junction left unmatched. Germline V gene sequence: CDR1 MNHNS, CDR2 SASEGT. The CDR3 DNA reads TGTGCCAGCAGTGCATCCGATACAGGGGGATCACCCCTCCACTTT. It codes for CASSASDTGGSPLHF.

V usage is TRBV11-2 and J usage is TRBJ2-1; 12 bases are shared with TRBD2. Germline CDR1 SGHAT, CDR2 FQNNGV. The ends lost 0 bases at V and 0 bases at J; junction bases unmatched: 9. CDR3 size: 20 residues. The CDR3 coding sequence is TGTGCCAGCAGCTTAGATGGTAGGGCTAGCGGGAGGGGCTCCTACAATGAGCAGTTCTTC. Translation: CASSLDGRASGRGSYNEQFF.

V usage is TRBV5-1 and J usage is TRBJ1-2; possibly TRBD1 for D (5 bases). Trimming took 4 bases from V and 5 from J, leaving 15 bases between them. CDR1 is SGHRS and CDR2 is YFSETQ in the germline V gene. The CDR3 extends over 14 amino acids. The CDR3 DNA is TGCGCCAGCAGCCCGCAGGGCCGGAGATATGGCTACACCTTC. Translated, it gives CASSPQGRRYGYTF.

This clone occurred once. The rearrangement uses TRBV30 and TRBJ1-2; weak D call: TRBD1 (5 bases). Trimming removed 4 bases at V and 2 bases at J, with 8 bases between. Germline CDR1 and CDR2: GTSNPN and SVGIG (reference sequence). The CDR3 totals 12 residues. CDR3 sequence: CAWTRDNYGYTF. The CDR3 DNA is TGTGCCTGGACTAGGGACAACTATGGCTACACCTTC.

The chain is built from TRBV18 and TRBJ1-1; 9 positions agree with TRBD1. The CDR3 runs to 13 residues. Germline V lookup: CDR1 KGHSH, CDR2 LQKENI. The junction had 6 bases not matched to a gene; V was cut back by 6 bases and J by 7 bases. CDR3 DNA: TGTGCCAGCTCCGAACAGGGGGCGGGTGAAGCTTTCTTT. Translating it yields CASSEQGAGEAFF.

The chain uses TRBV5-5 and TRBJ2-1; 8 bases map to TRBD1. Germline CDR1 reads SGHKS; CDR2 reads YYEKEE (reference sequence). Trimming at V came to 2 bases and at J to 6 bases, leaving 7 bases not matched to a gene. The CDR3 runs to 15 residues. CDR3 protein: CASSLRTGQGNEQFF. In DNA form, the CDR3 reads TGTGCCAGCAGCTTAAGGACAGGGCAAGGCAATGAGCAGTTCTTC.

V and J are TRBV11-3 and TRBJ2-5, with 7 bases lining up with TRBD2. Germline V CDR1 and CDR2: SGHNT, YENEEA. This CDR3 is 12 amino acids long. J was trimmed by 8 bases and V by 5 bases; bases with no gene match: 5. DNA of the CDR3: TGTGCCAGCAGCGGGGGGGTGGCCACCCAGTACTTC. It yields the protein CASSGGVATQYF. The whole variable domain, remainder taken from reference TRBV11-3 and TRBJ2-5, is EAGVVQSPRYKIIEKKQPVAFWCNPISGHNTLYWYLQNLGQGPELLIRYENEEAVDDSQLPKDRFSAERLKGVDSTLKIQPAELGDSAVYLCASSGGVATQYFGPGTRLLVL.

The gene calls are TRBV25-1 and TRBJ2-5; the D gene is possibly TRBD2 (6 bases). The germline V gene has CDR1 MGHDK and CDR2 SYGVNS. The CDR3 is 15 residues long. Between the trimmed V and J ends, which lost 3 bases and 7 bases, there was a span of 18 bases. The CDR3 DNA sequence: TGTGCCAGCAGTGAGGGCGGAGGGGAGGTAACGACCCAGTACTTC. Residues: CASSEGGGEVTTQYF.

The V call is TRBV4-1, the J call TRBJ2-1; no clear D. CDR3 size: 17 residues. The V end lost 4 bases, the J end lost 2 bases, and 18 bases lay between the germline ends. In germline, CDR1 is MGHRA, CDR2 YSYEKL. The CDR3 here is CASSLQVGKTAYNEQFF. Here the CDR3 DNA reads TGCGCCAGCAGCCTCCAGGTGGGGAAGACTGCCTACAATGAGCAGTTCTTC.